One sample yielded the 16 T cell receptor beta chains listed below, sequenced in a study of technical replicates of blood from a few donors. Profiled with immunoSEQ multiplex PCR; TCRdb holds only in-frame clones, not every one. The data show 55,000 to 75,000 clones, just under 95% seen once. What was sequenced was PBMCs. The receptors shown here come from a human donor in good health. Some clones in this sample may be carry-over from other donors' samples.

The chain recombines TRBV4-1 with TRBJ1-2; a weak D match, TRBD1 (6 bases). Per the germline V gene, CDR1 is MGHRA and CDR2 is YSYEKL. Trimming took off 4 bases at V and 1 base at J, with 10 bases between the two ends. This CDR3 is 14 amino acids long. As DNA, the CDR3 is TGCGCCAGCAGCCCTAACAGGGTTAACTATGGCTACACCTTC. It translates to CASSPNRVNYGYTF.

This chain joins TRBV7-6 and TRBJ1-2; D ambiguous. From germline, CDR1 is SGHVS and CDR2 FNYEAQ. Trimming left V 5 bases short and J 1 base short, with 5 bases between. There are 12 residues in the CDR3. DNA of the CDR3: TGTGCCAGCAGCCCAGATAACTATGGCTACACCTTC. This encodes CASSPDNYGYTF.

J is TRBJ2-2 and V is TRBV7-6; D may be TRBD2 (5 bases). The V end lost 4 bases, the J end lost 0 bases, and 6 bases lay between the germline ends. The CDR3 sequence is 14 residues long. CDR1 SGHVS and CDR2 FNYEAQ come from the germline V gene. CDR3 sequence reads: CASSSTTNTGELFF. The CDR3, as DNA: TGTGCCAGCAGCTCGACTACGAACACCGGGGAGCTGTTTTTT.

The J gene is TRBJ1-5, the V gene TRBV19; no definite D call. From germline, CDR1 is LNHDA and CDR2 SQIVND (reference sequence). V was cut by 5 bases and J by 0 bases, with 14 bases left in between. The CDR3 runs to 16 residues. The chain's CDR3 is CASSPRPLDSNQPQHF. In nucleotides, the CDR3 is TGTGCCAGTAGTCCGCGGCCTCTGGATAGCAATCAGCCCCAGCATTTT.

This sequence joins TRBV9 and TRBJ2-1; 7 bases match TRBD1. Germline CDR1 and CDR2: SGDLS and YYNGEE. CDR3 size: 16 residues. V lost 3 bases to trimming and J lost 3 bases; unmatched junction nucleotides: 9. CDR3 in amino acids: CASSDKRDRVYNEQFF. The DNA of the CDR3 is TGTGCCAGCAGCGACAAACGGGACAGAGTCTACAATGAGCAGTTCTTC.

The V call is TRBV30, the J call TRBJ2-4, with D perhaps matching TRBD2 (5 bases). Between the trimmed V and J ends, which lost 2 bases and 8 bases, there was a span of 7 bases. The CDR3 spans 11 residues. From germline, CDR1 is GTSNPN and CDR2 SVGIG (reference sequence). CDR3 residues: CAWSFSDIQYF. CDR3 nucleotide sequence: TGTGCCTGGAGTTTTAGCGACATTCAGTACTTC.

V is TRBV5-4 and J is TRBJ1-2; D unclear. V gave up 3 bases and J gave up 0 bases, with 12 bases separating them. The germline V gene encodes CDR1 SGHNT and CDR2 YYREEE (reference sequence). The CDR3 consists of 15 residues. CDR3 coding DNA: TGTGCCAGCAGCTCCGGAGGCAGCTCTAACTATGGCTACACCTTC. It specifies CASSSGGSSNYGYTF.

This clone was seen a few times. The V and J genes are TRBV6-5 and TRBJ1-5, with a weak D call TRBD1 (5 bases). V was cut by 6 bases and J by 3 bases, with 9 bases left in between. The CDR3 covers 13 residues. Germline V CDR1 and CDR2: MNHEY, SVGAGI. DNA for the CDR3: TGTGCCAGCAGCGACAGAATCAATCAGCCCCAGCATTTT. It encodes CASSDRINQPQHF.

This chain uses TRBV7-9 with TRBJ2-5; 9 bases fit TRBD2. CDR1 SEHNR and CDR2 FQNEAQ come from the germline V gene (reference sequence). Unmatched junction bases numbered 9, after V lost 5 bases and J lost 5 bases. CDR3 length: 15 residues. CDR3 DNA: TGTGCCAGCAGCCCGGTAGCGGGAGCGTTTGAGACCCAGTACTTC. Protein product: CASSPVAGAFETQYF.

The chain couples TRBV7-2 to TRBJ2-7; no definite D call. The CDR3 loop spans 12 amino acids. V was cut by 5 bases and J by 6 bases, with 11 bases left in between. Germline assignment: CDR1 SGHTA and CDR2 FQGNSA. Here the CDR3 reads CASSPLLGEQYF. CDR3 nucleotides: TGTGCCAGCAGCCCCCTCCTAGGCGAGCAGTACTTC.

The chain joins TRBV6-5 to TRBJ2-1, with 8 positions matching TRBD1. The trim removed 6 bases at V and 3 bases at J, leaving 1 base unmatched. Germline lookup yields CDR1 MNHEY and CDR2 SVGAGI. The CDR3 contains 13 residues. CDR3 protein: CASRTGVYNEQFF. The CDR3 region has the DNA TGTGCCAGCAGGACAGGGGTCTACAATGAGCAGTTCTTC.

This clone was recorded only once. This rearrangement joins TRBV7-2 to TRBJ1-1, with 8 bases fitting TRBD1. Germline V gives CDR1 SGHTA, CDR2 FQGNSA. This CDR3 has 13 residues. The junction had 7 bases not matched to a gene; V was cut back by 5 bases and J by 8 bases. CDR3 protein: CASSPFRDREAFF. The DNA for the CDR3 is TGTGCCAGCAGCCCATTCCGGGACAGGGAAGCTTTCTTT.

This chain connects TRBV2 to TRBJ2-5; 10 bases match TRBD2. V dropped 3 bases and J dropped 1; count of bases not matched to a gene: 2. In germline, CDR1 is SNHLY, CDR2 FYNNEI. This CDR3 is 15 amino acids long. As DNA, the CDR3 is TGTGCCAGCAGTGATGGACTAGCGGCCCAAGAGACCCAGTACTTC. Residues: CASSDGLAAQETQYF. The full variable domain, completed using reference TRBV2 and TRBJ2-5, is EPEVTQTPSHQVTQMGQEVILRCVPISNHLYFYWYRQILGQKVEFLVSFYNNEISEKSEIFDDQFSVERPDGSNFTLKIRSTKLEDSAMYFCASSDGLAAQETQYFGPGTRLLVL.

In its sample, this clone was seen once. The chain couples TRBV4-2 to TRBJ2-2; TRBD1 is a possible D gene (6 bases). V was pared by 6 bases and J by 2 bases, with 16 bases between. The CDR3 runs to 16 residues. Germline CDR1 and CDR2: LGHNA and YNFKEQ. The CDR3 region is CASRNTGTRNTGELFF. In DNA, the CDR3 is TGTGCCAGCAGGAACACCGGGACAAGAAACACCGGGGAGCTGTTTTTT.

The V and J genes are TRBV4-3 and TRBJ2-1; 8 nucleotides align to TRBD2. J gave up 5 bases and V 4 bases, and 10 bases lay outside the gene matches. Germline CDR1 reads LGHNA; CDR2 reads YSLEER. CDR3 length: 16 residues. Here the CDR3 DNA reads TGCGCCAGCAGCCGCGGGGCGGGAGGATCCCACAATGAGCAGTTCTTC. Translation: CASSRGAGGSHNEQFF.

V gene TRBV12-5 combines with J gene TRBJ2-3; 7 bases are shared with TRBD2. The V gene end was trimmed by 4 bases and the J gene end by 2 bases; junction bases not matched to a gene: 3. In germline, CDR1 is LGHNT, CDR2 FRNRAP. This CDR3 has 14 amino acids. For the CDR3, the DNA is TGTGCTAGTGGTTCGAGCGGGACCACAGATACGCAGTATTTT. Translation gives CASGSSGTTDTQYF.